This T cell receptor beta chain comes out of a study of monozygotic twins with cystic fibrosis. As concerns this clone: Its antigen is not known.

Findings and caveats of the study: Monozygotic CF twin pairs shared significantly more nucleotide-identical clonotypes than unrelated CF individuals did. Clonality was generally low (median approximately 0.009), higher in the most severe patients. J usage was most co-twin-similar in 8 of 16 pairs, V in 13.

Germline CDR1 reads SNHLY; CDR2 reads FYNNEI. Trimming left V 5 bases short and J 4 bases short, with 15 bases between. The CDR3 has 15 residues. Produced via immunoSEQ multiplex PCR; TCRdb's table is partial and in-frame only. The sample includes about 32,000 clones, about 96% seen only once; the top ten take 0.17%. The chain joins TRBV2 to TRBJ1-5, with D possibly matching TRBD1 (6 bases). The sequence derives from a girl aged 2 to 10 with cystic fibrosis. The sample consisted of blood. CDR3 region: CASSLQGFSNQPQHF. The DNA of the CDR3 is TGTGCCAGCAGTCTACAGGGTTTTAGTAATCAGCCCCAGCATTTT.